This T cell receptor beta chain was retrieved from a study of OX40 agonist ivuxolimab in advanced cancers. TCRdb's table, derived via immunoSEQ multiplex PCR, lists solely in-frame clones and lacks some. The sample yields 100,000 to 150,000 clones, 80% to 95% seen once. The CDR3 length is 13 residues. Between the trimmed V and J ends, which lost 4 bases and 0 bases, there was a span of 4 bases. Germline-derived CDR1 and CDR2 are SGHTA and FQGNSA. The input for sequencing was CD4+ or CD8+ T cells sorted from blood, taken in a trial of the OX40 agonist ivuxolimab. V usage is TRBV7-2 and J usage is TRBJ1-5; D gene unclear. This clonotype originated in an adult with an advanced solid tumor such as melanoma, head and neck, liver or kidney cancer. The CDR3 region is CASSSYSNQPQHF. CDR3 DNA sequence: TGTGCCAGCAGCTCCTATAGCAATCAGCCCCAGCATTTT. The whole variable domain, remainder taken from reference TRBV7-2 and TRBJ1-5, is GAGVSQSPSNKVTEKGKDVELRCDPISGHTALYWYRQSLGQGLEFLIYFQGNSAPDKSGLPSDRFSAERTGGSVSTLTIQRTQQEDSAVYLCASSSYSNQPQHFGDGTRLSIL.